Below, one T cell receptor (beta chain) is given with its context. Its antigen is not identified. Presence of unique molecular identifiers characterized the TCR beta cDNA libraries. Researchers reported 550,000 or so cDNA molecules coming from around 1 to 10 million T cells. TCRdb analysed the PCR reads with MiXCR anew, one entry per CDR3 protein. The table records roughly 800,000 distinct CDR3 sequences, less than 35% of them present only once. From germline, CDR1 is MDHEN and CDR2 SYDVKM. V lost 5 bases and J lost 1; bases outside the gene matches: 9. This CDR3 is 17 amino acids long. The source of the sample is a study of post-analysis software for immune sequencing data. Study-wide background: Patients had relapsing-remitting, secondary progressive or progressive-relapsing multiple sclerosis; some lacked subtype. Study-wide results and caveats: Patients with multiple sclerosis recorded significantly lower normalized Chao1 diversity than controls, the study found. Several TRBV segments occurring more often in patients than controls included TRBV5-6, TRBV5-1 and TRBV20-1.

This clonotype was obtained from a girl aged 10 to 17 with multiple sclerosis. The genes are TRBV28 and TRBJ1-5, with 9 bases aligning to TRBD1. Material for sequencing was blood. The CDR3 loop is CASSSGTGLLSNQPQHF. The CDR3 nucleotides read TGTGCCAGCAGTAGCGGGACAGGGCTTTTGAGCAATCAGCCCCAGCATTTT.